The rows below give T cell receptor beta chains drawn from one sample of a study of shared clonotypes between healthy human individuals. The table came from immunoSEQ multiplex PCR; TCRdb's copy has only in-frame clones and leaves some out. The table includes approximately 720,000 clones, around 92% detected once. Material for sequencing was naive CD8+ T cells sorted from blood. The receptor set was obtained from a man aged 25 to 45 in good health. Each CDR3 is given with its conserved first and last residue. The D gene is left open where the match is weak. The listing skips clone size in some rows; elsewhere it reads once, few, many or a size class.

V	size	D	J	CDR3	DNA
TRBV28	-	-	TRBJ2-1	CASSFGLRNEQFF	TGTGCCAGCAGTTTTGGACTACGGAATGAGCAGTTCTTC
TRBV14	-	TRBD1	TRBJ2-7	CASSRTGNHTYEQYF	TGTGCCAGCAGCCGGACAGGGAATCACACCTACGAGCAGTACTTC
TRBV2	-	TRBD2	TRBJ2-3	CATSGGITRTDTQYF	TGTGCCACCAGCGGGGGGATTACCCGCACAGATACGCAGTATTTT
TRBV2	-	TRBD2	TRBJ2-3	CASASPGGLIPDTQYF	TGTGCCAGCGCCTCTCCGGGGGGGTTAATTCCAGATACGCAGTATTTT
TRBV29-1	-	-	TRBJ2-1	CSVAPRVGDNEQFF	TGCAGCGTTGCGCCCAGGGTAGGGGATAATGAGCAGTTCTTC
TRBV6-5	-	-	TRBJ1-2	CASSYSGRVANYGYTF	TGTGCCAGCAGTTACTCAGGACGGGTAGCTAACTATGGCTACACCTTC
TRBV2	-	-	TRBJ1-4	CASSEEGQLSNEKLFF	TGTGCCAGCAGTGAAGAAGGGCAGTTATCGAATGAAAAACTGTTTTTT
TRBV11-2	-	TRBD2	TRBJ2-3	CASSSGRSGAITDTQYF	TGTGCCAGCAGCTCCGGTCGAAGCGGGGCGATCACAGATACGCAGTATTTT
TRBV5-4	-	TRBD1	TRBJ2-7	CASSPRWDRHYEQYF	TGTGCCAGCAGCCCTCGTTGGGACAGACACTACGAGCAGTACTTC
TRBV11-2	-	TRBD2	TRBJ2-7	CASSLGGRSYEQYF	TGTGCCAGCAGCTTAGGCGGGAGATCCTACGAGCAGTACTTC
TRBV7-9	once	-	TRBJ1-1	CASSLISGAPTEAFF	TGTGCCAGCAGCCTTATCTCGGGGGCGCCCACTGAAGCTTTCTTT
TRBV13	-	TRBD1	TRBJ2-5	CASSLDRDRAKQYF	TGTGCCAGCAGCTTAGACCGGGACAGGGCCAAGCAGTACTTC
TRBV7-6	-	TRBD2	TRBJ2-7	CASSATSGRDYEQYF	TGTGCCAGCAGCGCGACTAGCGGGAGGGACTACGAGCAGTACTTC
TRBV27	-	TRBD2	TRBJ2-1	CASSTLAGFLYNEQFF	TGTGCCAGCAGTACACTAGCGGGATTTCTTTACAATGAGCAGTTCTTC
TRBV7-2	-	TRBD2	TRBJ2-5	CASSSGTSGEGTQETQYF	TGTGCCAGCAGCTCCGGGACTAGCGGGGAGGGGACCCAAGAGACCCAGTACTTC
TRBV29-1	-	TRBD2	TRBJ2-1	CSAYGLAGGLNEQFF	TGCAGCGCTTATGGACTAGCGGGAGGTCTCAATGAGCAGTTCTTC
TRBV27	-	TRBD1	TRBJ2-3	CASSSRDRATDTQYF	TGTGCCAGCAGTTCTAGGGACAGGGCAACAGATACGCAGTATTTT
TRBV7-2	-	TRBD2	TRBJ2-3	CASSSSGKEQYF	TGTGCCAGCAGCTCTAGCGGGAAGGAGCAGTATTTT
TRBV6-6	-	TRBD2	TRBJ2-5	CASSFVAGGPETQYF	TGTGCCAGCAGTTTTGTAGCGGGAGGGCCGGAGACCCAGTACTTC
TRBV2	-	-	TRBJ2-1	CASKTDPTPYNEQFF	TGTGCCAGCAAAACGGATCCCACGCCCTACAATGAGCAGTTCTTC
TRBV9	once	TRBD1	TRBJ2-4	CASSDPGQGGNIQYF	TGTGCCAGCAGCGACCCGGGACAGGGTGGAAACATTCAGTACTTC
TRBV6-6	-	-	TRBJ1-2	CASSSTGGGAGYGYTF	TGTGCCAGCAGTTCCACCGGGGGGGGCGCGGGCTATGGCTACACCTTC
TRBV9	-	-	TRBJ2-5	CASSASGTGLETQYF	TGTGCCAGCAGCGCTAGCGGGACAGGCTTGGAGACCCAGTACTTC
TRBV2	-	-	TRBJ1-2	CASRLGSTNYGYTF	TGTGCCAGCAGGCTGGGTTCAACTAACTATGGCTACACCTTC